One sample yielded the 29 T cell receptor beta chains listed below, sequenced in a study of blood T cell repertoires in COVID-19 (dated by TCRdb to 2019 to 2021). Preparation of the library involved the immunoSEQ multiplex PCR assay. TCRdb provides this immuneACCESS table in a form limited to in-frame rearrangements. Some clones are lacking; in checked studies, under half of them reflect an unresolved V gene, and why the rest are absent is not known. The sample records about 150,000 clones, over 65% of which are singletons. The biggest ten clones account for less than 7.5% of the sample. Sequencing was carried out using PBMCs or T cells enriched from blood (not recorded which). The receptors stem from a woman in her forties or fifties who had recovered from COVID-19.

The chain has TRBV11-3 and TRBJ2-1; D might be TRBD1 (6 bases). Germline CDR1 and CDR2: SGHNT and YENEEA. The V end lost 0 bases, the J end lost 7 bases, and 10 bases lay between the germline ends. The CDR3 is made up of 14 amino acids. CDR3 residues: CASSLETGRNEQFF. The CDR3 DNA reads TGTGCCAGCAGCTTAGAAACAGGGCGGAATGAGCAGTTCTTC.

The chain has TRBV27 and TRBJ1-1, with 7 bases identical to TRBD1. This CDR3 is built from 15 residues. V was clipped by 5 bases and J by 6 bases; unmatched bases: 12. Germline values: CDR1 MNHEY, CDR2 SMNVEV (reference sequence). CDR3 coding DNA: TGTGCCAGCAGTCCTCCCCCGACAGGGATTGCTGAAGCTTTCTTT. Its translation is CASSPPPTGIAEAFF.

The CDR3 here is CASSYSEGGNQPQHF. As DNA, the CDR3 is TGTGCCAGCAGTTACTCGGAAGGGGGCAATCAGCCCCAGCATTTT. The rearrangement joins TRBV6-5 to TRBJ1-5; maybe TRBD1 (5 bases). V shed 0 bases and J shed 2 bases, with 8 bases lying between them. Germline V gene sequence: CDR1 MNHEY, CDR2 SVGAGI. The CDR3 runs 15 residues.

The V gene is TRBV5-1, the J gene TRBJ1-6; D might be TRBD1 (6 bases). Germline V gene lookup returns CDR1 SGHRS and CDR2 YFSETQ. V was cut by 3 bases and J by 4 bases, with 20 bases left in between. This CDR3 spans 18 amino acids. The CDR3 loop reads CASSSVRPGTQYNSPLHF. In DNA, the CDR3 is TGCGCCAGCAGCTCGGTGAGGCCCGGGACACAGTATAATTCACCCCTCCACTTT.

This clone was counted a few times. The rearrangement uses TRBV7-8 and TRBJ2-5, with D possibly being TRBD2 (6 bases). The V gene's germline CDR1 is SGHVS and CDR2 FQNEAQ. There are 15 residues in the CDR3. Trimming stripped 3 bases from V and 1 base from J, with 12 bases between. The CDR3 reads CASSLMEGPQETQYF. CDR3 in DNA: TGTGCCAGCAGCTTGATGGAGGGGCCCCAAGAGACCCAGTACTTC.

The chain recombines TRBV6-5 with TRBJ2-7; a possible D gene is TRBD2 (6 bases). Germline V gene lookup returns CDR1 MNHEY and CDR2 SVGAGI. The CDR3 length is 11 residues. With 7 bases removed from V and 3 bases from J, the gap between germline ends came to 7 bases. CDR3 nucleotides: TGTGCCAGCACGCGGGGCTACGAGCAGTACTTC. This codes for CASTRGYEQYF.

The V call is TRBV29-1, the J call TRBJ2-7; tentative D call: TRBD1 (6 bases). CDR1 and CDR2 from the germline V gene are SQVTM and ANQGSEA. The V end was cut by 0 bases, the J end by 4 bases, with 10 bases between. The CDR3 has 13 residues. DNA for the CDR3: TGCAGCGTTGAAGAGGACAGAGTTTACGAGCAGTACGTC. This codes for CSVEEDRVYEQYV.

The V call is TRBV6-2 or TRBV6-3, the J call TRBJ2-7; 10 bases align to TRBD2. The germline gives CDR1 MNHEY, CDR2 SVGEGT. The CDR3 length is 14 residues. The junction had 3 bases not matched to a gene; V was cut back by 6 bases and J by 1 base. The CDR3, as DNA: TGTGCCAGCAGCGGACTAGCGGTATCCTACGAGCAGTACTTC. Residues: CASSGLAVSYEQYF.

The gene calls are TRBV6-1 and TRBJ2-5; 13 bases match TRBD2. This CDR3 has 16 amino acids. Germline-derived CDR1 and CDR2 are MNHNS and SASEGT. The V and J ends lost 3 bases and 4 bases, in that order; junction bases with no gene match: 5. This chain's CDR3 is CASSEVTSGGGETQYF. The CDR3 nucleotides read TGTGCCAGCAGTGAGGTAACTAGCGGGGGGGGAGAGACCCAGTACTTC.

This clone has only one observation. Here the CDR3 DNA reads TGCGCCAGCAGCCCCGACAGGGCTACCTATGGCTACACCTTC. Encoded protein: CASSPDRATYGYTF. This chain links TRBV5-1 with TRBJ1-2, with TRBD1 matching over 7 bases. V lost 4 bases, J lost 4 bases, and 7 bases stayed unmatched. Germline CDR1 SGHRS, CDR2 YFSETQ. This CDR3 contains 14 residues.

V and J are TRBV4-1 and TRBJ1-5; 11 bases are a match to TRBD1. The germline gives CDR1 MGHRA, CDR2 YSYEKL. V shed 0 bases and J 5 bases; nucleotides not matched to a gene: 3. The CDR3 is made up of 16 amino acids. CDR3 loop: CASSQEGTGGYQPQHF. Here the CDR3 DNA reads TGCGCCAGCAGCCAAGAGGGGACAGGGGGTTATCAGCCCCAGCATTTT.

This clone was detected a few times. The rearrangement joins TRBV9 to TRBJ2-5; the D gene is possibly TRBD1 (6 bases). The germline V gene has CDR1 SGDLS and CDR2 YYNGEE. This CDR3 region has 16 residues. The V gene lost 2 bases and the J gene lost 5 bases, with 19 bases spanning the gap. The CDR3 DNA reads TGTGCCAGCAGCGTCGGAGGTCAGCGGCAGGGGGAGACCCAGTACTTC. Encoded protein: CASSVGGQRQGETQYF.

This clone was seen once. The chain has TRBV19 and TRBJ2-1; D gene unclear. The V end lost 4 bases, the J end lost 3 bases, and 7 bases lay between the germline ends. The CDR3 is 13 amino acids. The germline CDR1 and CDR2 sequences are LNHDA and SQIVND (reference sequence). The CDR3 region is CASSTGHYNEQFF. The DNA for the CDR3 is TGTGCCAGTAGTACAGGCCACTACAATGAGCAGTTCTTC.

The gene calls are TRBV2 and TRBJ1-4; D not resolved. Trimming removed 2 bases at V and 6 bases at J, with 7 bases between. Germline V lookup: CDR1 SNHLY, CDR2 FYNNEI. This CDR3 has 13 amino acids. CDR3 DNA: TGTGCCAGCAGTGAAAGAGGGTATGAAAAACTGTTTTTT. Encoded protein: CASSERGYEKLFF.

A remark on this clone: Different DNA sequences within this sample yield the same CDR3. The chain joins TRBV5-1 to TRBJ2-3, with D maybe TRBD1 (6 bases). CDR3 length equals 14 residues. The germline V gene encodes CDR1 SGHRS and CDR2 YFSETQ. V lost 0 bases and J 1 base, leaving 6 bases between the germline ends. In DNA, the CDR3 is TGCGCCAGCAGCTTGGAGGGGGGCACAGATACGCAGTATTTT. Its translation is CASSLEGGTDTQYF. Looking up the rest from reference TRBV5-1 and TRBJ2-3 gives the full variable domain: KAGVTQTPRYLIKTRGQQVTLSCSPISGHRSVSWYQQTPGQGLQFLFEYFSETQRNKGNFPGRFSGRQFSNSRSEMNVSTLELGDSALYLCASSLEGGTDTQYFGPGTRLTVL.

The chain recombines TRBV5-4 with TRBJ2-3, with 10 bases matching TRBD2. This CDR3 is 14 amino acids long. V lost 4 bases and J lost 10; bases outside the gene matches: 9. Germline V lookup: CDR1 SGHNT, CDR2 YYREEE (reference sequence). In nucleotides, the CDR3 is TGTGCCAGCAGCGATCCTAGCGGGGGCCCCTCGCAGTATTTT. Encoded protein: CASSDPSGGPSQYF.

The sample holds a few counts of this clone. This chain links TRBV5-1 with TRBJ2-5, with D possibly being TRBD1 (6 bases). Germline assignment: CDR1 SGHRS and CDR2 YFSETQ. The CDR3 totals 14 residues. The V end lost 1 base, the J end lost 2 bases, and 9 bases lay between the germline ends. Written as DNA, the CDR3 is TGCGCCAGCAGCTTGCCCGACAGGCAAGAGACCCAGTACTTC. Translating it yields CASSLPDRQETQYF. The complete variable domain, with remaining parts taken from reference TRBV5-1 and TRBJ2-5, reads KAGVTQTPRYLIKTRGQQVTLSCSPISGHRSVSWYQQTPGQGLQFLFEYFSETQRNKGNFPGRFSGRQFSNSRSEMNVSTLELGDSALYLCASSLPDRQETQYFGPGTRLLVL.

The V gene is TRBV16, the J gene TRBJ1-5; 10 bases fit TRBD1. The trim removed 1 base at V and 11 bases at J, leaving 8 bases unmatched. CDR1 is KGHSY and CDR2 is FQNENV in the germline V gene. The CDR3 sequence is 15 residues long. In DNA, the CDR3 is TGTGCCAGCAGCCAATACGGACAGGGGGGATCGGCCCAGCATTTT. Its protein product is CASSQYGQGGSAQHF. The whole variable domain, filled in from reference TRBV16 and TRBJ1-5, reads GEEVAQTPKHLVRGEGQKAKLYCAPIKGHSYVFWYQQVLKNEFKFLISFQNENVFDETGMPKERFSAKCLPNSPCSLEIQATKLEDSAVYFCASSQYGQGGSAQHFGDGTRLSIL.

The V gene is TRBV11-3, the J gene TRBJ2-7; D is unresolved. The CDR3 length is 14 residues. Germline V gene data show CDR1 as SGHNT and CDR2 as YENEEA. V dropped 3 bases and J dropped 2 bases, with 11 bases sitting between them. The CDR3 bases are TGTGCCAGCAGCTTTTACCAGGAAACCTACGAGCAGTACGTC. As protein: CASSFYQETYEQYV.

CDR3 sequence reads: CASSTGTGAWEQYF. In nucleotides, the CDR3 is TGTGCCAGCAGTACTGGGACAGGGGCATGGGAGCAGTACTTC. V is TRBV28 and J is TRBJ2-7; 10 nucleotides line up with TRBD1. V shed 5 bases, J shed 7 bases, and the junction held 8 bases outside the gene matches. The CDR3 is 14 amino acids. Per germline, CDR1 MDHEN and CDR2 SYDVKM.

The V gene is TRBV7-2, the J gene TRBJ2-3; no firm D call. CDR1 and CDR2 from the germline V gene are SGHTA and FQGNSA. This CDR3 has 12 amino acids. V was clipped by 7 bases and J by 8 bases, with 13 bases between them. This CDR3 is CASTPVPGTQYF. The CDR3 DNA reads as TGTGCCAGCACCCCGGTACCTGGTACGCAGTATTTT.

The chain links TRBV5-6 to TRBJ2-5, with 7 bases lining up with TRBD2. The germline V gene has CDR1 SGHDT and CDR2 YYEEEE. The CDR3 is 13 residues long. V gave up 4 bases and J gave up 4 bases; unmatched junction bases: 4. The CDR3 DNA follows: TGTGCCAGCAGCCGGACTAGAGGAGAGACCCAGTACTTC. It encodes CASSRTRGETQYF.

The V call is TRBV29-1, the J call TRBJ1-2; TRBD1 is a possible D gene (6 bases). Trimming stripped 5 bases from V and 2 bases from J, with 12 bases between. Germline V gene lookup returns CDR1 SQVTM and CDR2 ANQGSEA. The CDR3 is 13 residues long. CDR3 nucleotide sequence: TGCAGCGTTCGAGGGGACACCAACTATGGCTACACCTTC. This sequence encodes CSVRGDTNYGYTF.

This sequence joins TRBV5-1 and TRBJ1-1; TRBD1 aligns across 8 bases. Germline CDR1 and CDR2: SGHRS and YFSETQ. After removal of 4 bases from V and 4 bases from J, the junction contained 6 bases not matched to a gene. The CDR3 contains 14 residues. The CDR3 sequence: CASSETGVGTEAFF. CDR3 nucleotides: TGCGCCAGCAGCGAGACAGGGGTTGGCACTGAAGCTTTCTTT.

The chain is built from TRBV3-1 (or the pseudogene TRBV3-2) and TRBJ1-2; 9 positions agree with TRBD1. V gave up 4 bases and J gave up 8 bases; unmatched junction bases: 8. In germline, CDR1 is LGHDT, CDR2 YNNKEL (reference sequence). The CDR3 has 14 amino acids. This CDR3 reads CASSRDRDSGGYTF. The CDR3, as DNA: TGTGCCAGCAGCCGGGACAGGGATTCGGGCGGCTACACCTTC.

The gene calls are TRBV10-1 and TRBJ2-4; 9 nucleotides line up with TRBD1. Germline CDR1 and CDR2: WNHNN and SYGVQD (reference sequence). The V gene end was trimmed by 2 bases and the J gene end by 0 bases; junction bases not matched to a gene: 8. The CDR3 loop spans 18 amino acids. CDR3 in amino acids: CASSERTGVHLAKNIQYF. For the CDR3, the DNA is TGCGCCAGCAGTGAGAGGACAGGGGTCCATTTAGCCAAAAACATTCAGTACTTC.

The chain carries TRBV5-5 and TRBJ2-5, with D tentatively TRBD2 (6 bases). V was shortened by 0 bases and J by 5 bases, with 14 bases between the two germline ends. Germline assignment: CDR1 SGHKS and CDR2 YYEKEE (reference sequence). The CDR3 totals 15 residues. The CDR3 region is CASSLVLGGRETQYF. The DNA for the CDR3 is TGTGCCAGCAGCTTGGTTCTGGGGGGTCGGGAGACCCAGTACTTC. Full variable domain (remainder filled in from reference TRBV5-5 and TRBJ2-5): DAGVTQSPTHLIKTRGQQVTLRCSPISGHKSVSWYQQVLGQGPQFIFQYYEKEERGRGNFPDRFSARQFPNYSSELNVNALLLGDSALYLCASSLVLGGRETQYFGPGTRLLVL.

The V gene is TRBV18, the J gene TRBJ1-5, with TRBD1 matching 9 bases. Unmatched junction bases numbered 11, after V lost 3 bases and J lost 5 bases. The CDR3 consists of 17 residues. Germline-derived CDR1 and CDR2 are KGHSH and LQKENI. The CDR3 loop is CASSPRPGQGAYQPQHF. The CDR3 DNA follows: TGTGCCAGCTCACCCAGACCGGGACAGGGCGCCTATCAGCCCCAGCATTTT.

The V call is TRBV9, the J call TRBJ1-2, with TRBD1 matching 9 bases. Looked up from germline, CDR1 is SGDLS and CDR2 is YYNGEE. The junction had 10 bases not matched to a gene; V was cut back by 4 bases and J by 6 bases. The CDR3 is 15 residues long. Written as DNA, the CDR3 is TGTGCCAGCAGCCGGAGCGGGACAGGGTGGGATGGCTACACCTTC. Its translation: CASSRSGTGWDGYTF.